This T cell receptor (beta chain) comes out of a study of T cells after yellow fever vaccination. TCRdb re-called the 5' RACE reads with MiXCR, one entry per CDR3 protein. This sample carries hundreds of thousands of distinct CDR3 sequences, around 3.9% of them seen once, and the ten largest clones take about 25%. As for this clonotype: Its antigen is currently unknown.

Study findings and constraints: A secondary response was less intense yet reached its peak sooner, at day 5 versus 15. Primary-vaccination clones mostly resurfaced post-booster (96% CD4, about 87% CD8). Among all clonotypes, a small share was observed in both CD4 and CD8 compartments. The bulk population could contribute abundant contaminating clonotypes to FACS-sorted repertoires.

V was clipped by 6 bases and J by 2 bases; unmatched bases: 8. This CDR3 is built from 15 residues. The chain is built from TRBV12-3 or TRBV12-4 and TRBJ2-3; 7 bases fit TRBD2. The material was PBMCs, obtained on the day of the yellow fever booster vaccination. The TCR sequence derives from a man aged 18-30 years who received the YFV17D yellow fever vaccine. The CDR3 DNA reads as TGTGCCAGCAGCTTGCGGGGGAGACTCACAGATACGCAGTATTTT. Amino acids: CASSLRGRLTDTQYF.